The present entry profiles one T cell receptor (beta chain) with its context. The antigen is unknown. Both iRepertoire HTBI primers and Arm-PCR of CDR3 regions were used to build the TCR beta libraries. In the source study's methods: The samples yielded 62 TRBV and around 15 TRBJ segments. TCRdb re-called the multiplex PCR reads through MiXCR, storing one row per CDR3 protein. These V and J calls rely on TCRdb rather than the paper's analysis. The sample consists of 350,000 to 500,000 distinct CDR3 sequences, 21% of them appearing once. This entry is derived from a study of regulatory T cells in long-lasting Graves disease. Indicated time point: persistent/refractory GD, antithyroid drugs over 5 years with positive TRAb. Generation of the TCR library employed RNA extracted from PBMCs. A volume of 7 to 9.5 milliliters of peripheral blood was collected in EDTA tubes. Points from the study as a whole: Blood alone, not thyroid tissue, was studied.

The input for sequencing was peripheral blood mononuclear cells (PBMCs), taken when the disease was refractory, from a patient treated with antithyroid drugs. This sequence was found in a female donor with Graves disease.

In nucleotides, the CDR3 is TGTGCCAGCAGCAGACATACTAGCGGGGCCTCATCCTACGAGCAGTACTTC. As protein: CASSRHTSGASSYEQYF. The V and J genes are TRBV6-1 and TRBJ2-7; 10 bases align to TRBD2. The V and J ends lost 6 bases and 1 base, in that order; junction bases with no gene match: 12. The CDR3 is 17 residues long. The germline CDR1 and CDR2 sequences are MNHNS and SASEGT.